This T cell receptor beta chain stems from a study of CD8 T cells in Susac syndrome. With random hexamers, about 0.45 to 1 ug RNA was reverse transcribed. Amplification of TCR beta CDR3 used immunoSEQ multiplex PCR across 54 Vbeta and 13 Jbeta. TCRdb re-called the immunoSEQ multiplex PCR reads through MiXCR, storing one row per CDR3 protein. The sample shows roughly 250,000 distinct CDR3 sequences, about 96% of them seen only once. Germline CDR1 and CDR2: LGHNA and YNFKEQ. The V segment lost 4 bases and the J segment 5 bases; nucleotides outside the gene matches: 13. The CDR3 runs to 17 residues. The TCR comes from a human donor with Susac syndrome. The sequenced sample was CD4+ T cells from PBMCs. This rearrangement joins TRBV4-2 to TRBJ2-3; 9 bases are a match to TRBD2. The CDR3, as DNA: TGTGCCAGCAGCCCGCTATACCGGACTAGCGCACGAGATACGCAGTATTTT. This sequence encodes CASSPLYRTSARDTQYF.